Below, 23 T cell receptor beta chains from the same sample are listed, as sequenced in a study of glioma-infiltrating T cells after dendritic cell vaccination. Assay used: immunoSEQ multiplex PCR; TCRdb lists only in-frame clones, some missing. Of fewer than 110,000 clones in the sample, around 81% were seen once. Here the sequenced sample was blood, taken before dendritic cell vaccination. The receptors come from a human donor with glioblastoma.

The genes are TRBV11-2 and TRBJ2-7, with 7 bases identical to TRBD1. After removal of 1 base from V and 3 bases from J, the junction contained 6 bases not matched to a gene. Germline lookup yields CDR1 SGHAT and CDR2 FQNNGV. The CDR3 totals 15 residues. The CDR3 nucleotides read TGTGCCAGCAGCTTAGGGGGCCGACAGGGCTACGAGCAGTACTTC. Translation: CASSLGGRQGYEQYF.

The chain recombines TRBV5-4 with TRBJ2-1; a weak D match, TRBD1 (6 bases). Germline assignment: CDR1 SGHNT and CDR2 YYREEE (reference sequence). V lost 4 bases and J 0 bases, leaving 11 bases between the germline ends. This CDR3 has 15 residues. CDR3 coding DNA: TGTGCCAGCAGCCGGGTAGGGGGCTCCTACAATGAGCAGTTCTTC. This gives the protein CASSRVGGSYNEQFF.

CDR3 amino acids: CSVRTEGMTEAFF. The CDR3 DNA reads as TGCAGCGTCCGGACGGAGGGGATGACTGAAGCTTTCTTT. V and J are TRBV29-1 and TRBJ1-1; the D gene is possibly TRBD1 (5 bases). Trimming shortened V by 6 bases and J by 5 bases, and 16 bases separated the two germline ends. In germline, CDR1 is SQVTM, CDR2 ANQGSEA. The length of the CDR3 is 13 residues.

The chain recombines TRBV30 with TRBJ2-7; D might be TRBD1 (6 bases). Germline lookup yields CDR1 GTSNPN and CDR2 SVGIG (reference sequence). Trimming took off 5 bases at V and 2 bases at J, with 16 bases between the two ends. The CDR3 has 14 amino acids. The CDR3 region has the DNA TGTGCCTGGCAACAGGGTATCGAGCCCTACGAGCAGTACTTC. Translating it yields CAWQQGIEPYEQYF.

The sample holds a few counts of this clone. This chain joins TRBV19 and TRBJ1-4; D ambiguous. CDR1 is LNHDA and CDR2 is SQIVND in the germline V gene (reference sequence). The germline V and J ends were trimmed by 1 base and 5 bases, with 5 bases remaining between them. This CDR3 has 13 amino acids. CDR3 amino acids: CASSIGANEKLFF. DNA for the CDR3: TGTGCCAGTAGTATAGGGGCGAATGAAAAACTGTTTTTT.

This clone has just a few counts. The rearrangement links TRBV30 to TRBJ2-1, with TRBD2 as a possible D gene (6 bases). This CDR3 is 13 amino acids long. The germline V gene has CDR1 GTSNPN and CDR2 SVGIG (reference sequence). Trimming cost V 7 bases and J 4 bases, with 14 bases left between them. CDR3 sequence: CALGTGGYNEQFF. In nucleotides, the CDR3 is TGTGCCTTGGGGACTGGGGGATACAATGAGCAGTTCTTC.

This rearrangement joins TRBV10-3 to TRBJ2-1; 11 nucleotides line up with TRBD2. The V and J ends lost 6 bases and 3 bases, in that order; junction bases with no gene match: 13. CDR1 ENHRY and CDR2 SYGVKD come from the germline V gene. CDR3 length equals 18 residues. The DNA for the CDR3 is TGTGCCATCAGCACATCTAGCGGGGGGCTATGGGACTACAATGAGCAGTTCTTC. This encodes CAISTSSGGLWDYNEQFF.

V and J are TRBV4-1 and TRBJ2-5; 10 nucleotides line up with TRBD2. This CDR3 is built from 16 residues. With V trimmed by 1 base and J by 5 bases, 7 bases remained unmatched. Germline V gene lookup returns CDR1 MGHRA and CDR2 YSYEKL. CDR3 DNA: TGCGCCAGCAGCCAAGGGGACAGCGGGGGGGCCGAGACCCAGTACTTC. Amino acids: CASSQGDSGGAETQYF.

This chain links TRBV5-1 with TRBJ1-2; D perhaps matches TRBD1 (5 bases). The V end lost 1 base, the J end lost 6 bases, and 13 bases lay between the germline ends. CDR3 length equals 14 residues. Germline CDR1 SGHRS, CDR2 YFSETQ. The CDR3 DNA is TGCGCCAGCAGCTTGTCCTGGGGGGGGAATGGCTACACCTTC. It specifies CASSLSWGGNGYTF.

The gene calls are TRBV6-6 and TRBJ1-1; weak D call: TRBD1 (5 bases). V was cut by 0 bases and J by 5 bases, with 7 bases left in between. The CDR3 runs 13 residues. CDR1 MNHNY and CDR2 SVGAGI come from the germline V gene (reference sequence). The CDR3 is CASSYSGGTEAFF. DNA for the CDR3: TGTGCCAGCAGTTACTCGGGGGGGACTGAAGCTTTCTTT.

The rearrangement links TRBV6-1 to TRBJ1-2; TRBD1 is a possible D gene (5 bases). Per the germline V gene, CDR1 is MNHNS and CDR2 is SASEGT. V was clipped by 2 bases and J by 9 bases, with 16 bases between them. The CDR3 has 14 residues. The CDR3 DNA is TGTGCCAGCAGTGAACTCAGCCAGGGTGGTAGCTACACCTTC. This encodes CASSELSQGGSYTF.

V is TRBV6-1 and J is TRBJ2-5; D possibly corresponds to TRBD2 (6 bases). V lost 6 bases and J lost 4, with 12 bases in between. The germline V gene encodes CDR1 MNHNS and CDR2 SASEGT. The length of the CDR3 is 13 residues. CDR3 coding DNA: TGTGCCAGCAGATGGGGAGGTATAGAGACCCAGTACTTC. It specifies CASRWGGIETQYF.

The chain joins TRBV19 to TRBJ1-5; TRBD1 aligns across 8 bases. J was trimmed by 4 bases and V by 2 bases; bases with no gene match: 4. Looked up from germline, CDR1 is LNHDA and CDR2 is SQIVND (reference sequence). The CDR3 loop spans 15 amino acids. CDR3 nucleotide sequence: TGTGCCAGTAGTATATGGACAGGGAATAATCAGCCCCAGCATTTT. Protein sequence: CASSIWTGNNQPQHF. Using reference TRBV19 and TRBJ1-5 for the parts outside the CDR3, the full variable domain is DGGITQSPKYLFRKEGQNVTLSCEQNLNHDAMYWYRQDPGQGLRLIYYSQIVNDFQKGDIAEGYSVSREKKESFPLTVTSAQKNPTAFYLCASSIWTGNNQPQHFGDGTRLSIL.

The V call is TRBV4-1, the J call TRBJ2-3, with 7 bases identical to TRBD2. V gave up 3 bases and J gave up 5 bases; unmatched junction bases: 8. This CDR3 contains 15 residues. Germline V lookup: CDR1 MGHRA, CDR2 YSYEKL. This CDR3 is CASSQDGLVGDTQYF. CDR3 nucleotides: TGCGCCAGCAGCCAGGACGGACTAGTTGGAGATACGCAGTATTTT.

The chain recombines TRBV18 with TRBJ2-1, with 12 nucleotides matching TRBD1. V was clipped by 3 bases and J by 7 bases; unmatched bases: 13. From germline, CDR1 is KGHSH and CDR2 LQKENI. This CDR3 is 18 amino acids long. As DNA, the CDR3 is TGTGCCAGCTCACCCGGGACAGGGGGCCCTCTAGATGGGAATGAGCAGTTCTTC. It codes for CASSPGTGGPLDGNEQFF. The variable domain in full, completed from reference TRBV18 and TRBJ2-1, reads NAGVMQNPRHLVRRRGQEARLRCSPMKGHSHVYWYRQLPEEGLKFMVYLQKENIIDESGMPKERFSAEFPKEGPSILRIQQVVRGDSAAYFCASSPGTGGPLDGNEQFFGPGTRLTVL.

CDR3 in amino acids: CASSLVWSSGNTIYF. CDR3 sequence (DNA): TGTGCCAGCAGCCTCGTATGGAGCTCTGGAAACACCATATATTTT. The chain couples TRBV11-2 to TRBJ1-3; D is unclear. Trimming took off 5 bases at V and 0 bases at J, with 11 bases between the two ends. From germline, CDR1 is SGHAT and CDR2 FQNNGV. The CDR3 loop spans 15 amino acids.

The chain combines TRBV30 with TRBJ1-4; 9 bases line up with TRBD1. Germline lookup yields CDR1 GTSNPN and CDR2 SVGIG (reference sequence). V trimming: 3 bases; J trimming: 4 bases; junction bases outside the gene matches: 3. The CDR3 contains 14 residues. This CDR3 is CAWSEDRGNEKLFF. The DNA for the CDR3 is TGTGCCTGGAGCGAGGACAGGGGTAATGAAAAACTGTTTTTT. The full variable domain, rest sourced from reference TRBV30 and TRBJ1-4, is SQTIHQWPATLVQPVGSPLSLECTVEGTSNPNLYWYRQAAGRGLQLLFYSVGIGQISSEVPQNLSASRPQDRQFILSSKKLLLSDSGFYLCAWSEDRGNEKLFFGSGTQLSVL.

The chain recombines TRBV25-1 with TRBJ2-1; 7 bases match TRBD2. This CDR3 contains 16 residues. Germline V CDR1 and CDR2: MGHDK, SYGVNS. The ends lost 2 bases at V and 4 bases at J; junction bases unmatched: 8. The CDR3 reads CASSETRTRVYNEQFF. DNA of the CDR3: TGTGCCAGCAGTGAAACCCGGACTAGAGTATACAATGAGCAGTTCTTC.

This clone was seen only once. The V and J genes are TRBV6-6 and TRBJ2-5; D unclear. The ends were cut back, 9 bases at V and 2 bases at J, with 13 bases in the middle. Germline CDR1 is MNHNY and CDR2 is SVGAGI (reference sequence). This CDR3 spans 13 amino acids. The DNA of the CDR3 is TGTGCCAGTGCCGTCTTCGGTCAAGAGACCCAGTACTTC. Amino acids: CASAVFGQETQYF.

The V gene is TRBV7-2, the J gene TRBJ1-2; tentatively, D is TRBD1 (6 bases). The CDR3 has 13 residues. Germline lookup yields CDR1 SGHTA and CDR2 FQGNSA. The ends were cut back, 3 bases at V and 6 bases at J, with 11 bases in the middle. CDR3 amino acids: CASSFPGGDGYTF. CDR3 nucleotide sequence: TGTGCCAGCAGCTTCCCGGGGGGCGATGGCTACACCTTC.

The rearrangement uses TRBV4-2 and TRBJ1-4; TRBD1 matches at 11 bases. Looked up from germline, CDR1 is LGHNA and CDR2 is YNFKEQ. The CDR3 runs to 16 residues. With V trimmed by 1 base and J by 5 bases, 3 bases remained unmatched. The chain's CDR3 is CASSQARTGGNEKLFF. Here the CDR3 DNA reads TGTGCCAGCAGCCAAGCCAGGACAGGGGGCAATGAAAAACTGTTTTTT.

J is TRBJ2-5 and V is TRBV6-6; TRBD2 matches at 13 bases. CDR1 is MNHNY and CDR2 is SVGAGI in the germline V gene (reference sequence). V lost 2 bases and J lost 5; bases outside the gene matches: 2. The CDR3 sequence is 15 residues long. The CDR3 sequence: CASSYGTSGEETQYF. The CDR3 region has the DNA TGTGCCAGCAGTTACGGGACTAGCGGGGAGGAGACCCAGTACTTC.

The sample holds one count of this clone. The chain has TRBV29-1 and TRBJ1-1, with D unclear. The CDR3 runs to 12 residues. Trimming pared 7 bases from V and 3 bases from J, leaving 12 bases between. Germline V lookup: CDR1 SQVTM, CDR2 ANQGSEA. In nucleotides, the CDR3 is TGCAGCGCCGCGTACGGGGACACTGAAGCTTTCTTT. This translates into CSAAYGDTEAFF.